These 2 T cell receptor beta chains were sequenced from one sample in a study of T cells after yellow fever vaccination. TCRdb re-analysed the 5' RACE reads in MiXCR, keeping a single row per CDR3 protein. The table includes 110,000 or so distinct CDR3 sequences, 7.2% detected once. This material consisted of CD4+ T cells sorted from PBMCs, taken roughly seven weeks after the first yellow fever vaccination. These receptor sequences come from a man aged 18 to 35 who received the YFV17D yellow fever vaccine.

Many counts were recorded for this clonotype. The V gene is TRBV6-2 or TRBV6-3, the J gene TRBJ2-5; D remains unclear. CDR1 and CDR2 (germline): MNHEY, SVGEGT. V was cut by 5 bases and J by 4 bases, with 5 bases left in between. The length of the CDR3 is 11 residues. The chain's CDR3 is CASSISETQYF. Written as DNA, the CDR3 is TGTGCCAGCAGTATTTCAGAGACCCAGTACTTC.

The rearrangement joins TRBV4-3 to TRBJ1-4; D is perhaps TRBD1 (5 bases). The CDR3 consists of 15 residues. CDR1 is LGHNA, CDR2 YSLEER, per germline. V was trimmed by 2 bases and J by 6 bases, leaving 13 bases between them. The CDR3, as DNA: TGCGCCAGCAGCCAAACAGGAAAAATGGATGAAAAACTGTTTTTT. It translates to CASSQTGKMDEKLFF.